This T cell receptor beta chain derives from a study of early T cells in non-severe SARS-CoV-2 infection. Study-wide background: Unpaired chains resulted from sequencing bulk RNA of unsorted whole blood.

Points on this clonotype: The antigen is undetermined.

CDR1 is SGHAT, CDR2 FQNNGV, per germline. Trimming shortened V by 3 bases and J by 3 bases, and 12 bases separated the two germline ends. The CDR3 has 15 amino acids. Findings and caveats of the study: VDJdb matching skewed toward anti-spike CD8 responses, missing private and CD4 specificities.

Individually, cDNA molecules had unique molecular identifiers attached to them. Using its own MiXCR run on the 5' RACE reads, TCRdb lists one record per CDR3 protein. The table has fewer than 120,000 distinct CDR3 sequences, 10% to 15% seen once. The sample consisted of whole blood, taken at baseline. This TCR came from an adult who was a healthcare worker with PCR-confirmed SARS-CoV-2 infection or an uninfected control (not recorded which). This sequence joins TRBV11-2 and TRBJ2-1; D gene ambiguous. The CDR3 region has the DNA TGTGCCAGCAGCTTCGATCCGACGGGCTACAATGAGCAGTTCTTC. This gives the protein CASSFDPTGYNEQFF.